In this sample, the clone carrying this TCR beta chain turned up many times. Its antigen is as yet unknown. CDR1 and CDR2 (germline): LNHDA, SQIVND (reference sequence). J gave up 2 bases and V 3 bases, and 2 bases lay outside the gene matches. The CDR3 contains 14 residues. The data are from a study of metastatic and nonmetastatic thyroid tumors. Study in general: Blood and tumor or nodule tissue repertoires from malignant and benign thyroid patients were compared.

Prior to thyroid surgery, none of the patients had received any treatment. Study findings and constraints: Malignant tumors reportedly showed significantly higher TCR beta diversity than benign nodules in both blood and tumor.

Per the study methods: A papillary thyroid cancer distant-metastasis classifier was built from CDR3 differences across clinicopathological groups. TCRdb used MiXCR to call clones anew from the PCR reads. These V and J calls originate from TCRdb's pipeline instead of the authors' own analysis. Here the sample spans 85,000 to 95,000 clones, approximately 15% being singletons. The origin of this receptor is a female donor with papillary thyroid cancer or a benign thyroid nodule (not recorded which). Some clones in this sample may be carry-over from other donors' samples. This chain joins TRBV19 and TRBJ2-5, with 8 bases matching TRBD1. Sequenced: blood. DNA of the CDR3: TGTGCCAGTAGTATCGGGACAGGACAAGAGACCCAGTACTTC. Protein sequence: CASSIGTGQETQYF.